Below, 24 T cell receptor beta chains from the same sample are listed, as sequenced in a study of beta chain features in type 1 diabetes (dated by TCRdb to 2017 to 2018). Library construction relied on the immunoSEQ multiplex PCR assay. All of the isolated RNA was reverse transcribed with the High Capacity cDNA Reverse Transcription Kit, so expressed TCRB transcripts were sequenced. The table comes from immuneACCESS by way of TCRdb, which keeps in-frame sequences with V and J called. Part of the clones is missing from these tables; in studies checked, under half for an unresolved V gene and the rest for unknown reasons. Here the sample has about 350,000 clones; 20% occur a single time. Under 0.05% of the sample is taken by the ten largest. Sequencing was done on a sample of naive CD4+ T cells from blood. Read against the paper, the sample's cell subset or site label means: true naive CD4+ T cells. The origin of the receptors is a woman aged 18-35 years in good health.

This chain uses TRBV7-6 with TRBJ1-6, with D possibly being TRBD1 (5 bases). The germline gives CDR1 SGHVS, CDR2 FNYEAQ. Trimming left V 5 bases short and J 9 bases short, with 14 bases between. The CDR3 totals 14 residues. The CDR3 reads CASSPDSLPSPLHF. The CDR3 DNA is TGTGCCAGCAGCCCCGACAGTTTGCCTTCACCCCTCCACTTT. The whole variable domain, filled in from reference TRBV7-6 and TRBJ1-6, reads GAGVSQSPRYKVTKRGQDVALRCDPISGHVSLYWYRQALGQGPEFLTYFNYEAQQDKSGLPNDRFSAERPEGSISTLTIQRTEQRDSAMYRCASSPDSLPSPLHFGNGTRLTVT.

The chain joins TRBV13 to TRBJ2-7; D might be TRBD2 (5 bases). The CDR3 covers 19 residues. Germline V lookup: CDR1 PRHDT, CDR2 FYEKMQ (reference sequence). V lost 2 bases and J 3 bases, leaving 26 bases between the germline ends. The CDR3 here is CASSLLTPHGGPIDYEQYF. The CDR3 nucleotides are TGTGCCAGCAGCTTATTAACCCCCCATGGCGGGCCGATCGACTACGAGCAGTACTTC.

The V gene is TRBV7-8, the J gene TRBJ1-2; D call uncertain. Germline assignment: CDR1 SGHVS and CDR2 FQNEAQ. The CDR3 is 13 amino acids. Trimming removed 0 bases from V and 6 bases from J, with 8 bases in between. CDR3 sequence (DNA): TGTGCCAGCAGCTTAGCTGGGCGGGATGGCTACACCTTC. It specifies CASSLAGRDGYTF.

The V call is TRBV6-5, the J call TRBJ2-7, with TRBD1 matching over 8 bases. Germline CDR1 is MNHEY and CDR2 is SVGAGI. J was trimmed by 6 bases and V by 2 bases; bases with no gene match: 12. The CDR3 extends over 16 amino acids. CDR3 in DNA: TGTGCCAGCAGTTACCTCGGAGACAGGGGAATAAGCGAGCAGTACTTC. Protein sequence: CASSYLGDRGISEQYF.

V is TRBV5-1 and J is TRBJ1-5, with D unresolved. The ends were cut back, 4 bases at V and 4 bases at J, with 9 bases in the middle. Looked up from germline, CDR1 is SGHRS and CDR2 is YFSETQ. There are 13 residues in the CDR3. CDR3 protein: CASSEDVNQPQHF. CDR3 nucleotide sequence: TGCGCCAGCAGCGAGGATGTTAATCAGCCCCAGCATTTT.

V and J are TRBV5-1 and TRBJ1-4; no firm D call. The CDR3 is 14 residues long. Looked up from germline, CDR1 is SGHRS and CDR2 is YFSETQ. The V end was cut by 4 bases, the J end by 6 bases, with 13 bases between. The CDR3 protein is CASSPVPPDEKLFF. The CDR3 DNA is TGCGCCAGCAGCCCGGTTCCGCCGGATGAAAAACTGTTTTTT. The full variable domain, in which reference TRBV5-1 and TRBJ1-4 provide the parts outside the CDR3, is KAGVTQTPRYLIKTRGQQVTLSCSPISGHRSVSWYQQTPGQGLQFLFEYFSETQRNKGNFPGRFSGRQFSNSRSEMNVSTLELGDSALYLCASSPVPPDEKLFFGSGTQLSVL.

This clone was seen a handful of times. The chain combines TRBV15 with TRBJ1-5; TRBD1 aligns across 8 bases. This CDR3 is built from 14 residues. With V trimmed by 2 bases and J by 6 bases, 3 bases remained unmatched. Germline CDR1 reads LNHNV; CDR2 reads YYDKDF (reference sequence). CDR3 amino acids: CATSRQGAVQPQHF. Written as DNA, the CDR3 is TGTGCCACCAGCAGACAGGGGGCGGTTCAGCCCCAGCATTTT.

The V gene is TRBV4-1, the J gene TRBJ2-1, with D possibly TRBD1 on 5 matching bases. V was shortened by 2 bases and J by 5 bases, with 13 bases between the two germline ends. CDR1 and CDR2 (germline): MGHRA, YSYEKL. This CDR3 is 15 amino acids long. The CDR3 DNA reads TGCGCCAGCAGCCAACTAAGGACAAACCACAATGAGCAGTTCTTC. Translation gives CASSQLRTNHNEQFF.

The gene calls are TRBV18 and TRBJ1-5, with D possibly TRBD1 on 6 matching bases. CDR1 and CDR2 (germline): KGHSH, LQKENI. Trimming pared 4 bases from V and 4 bases from J, leaving 14 bases between. CDR3 length: 15 amino acids. Here the CDR3 DNA reads TGTGCCAGCTCACTCGAGGGGACACTTAATCAGCCCCAGCATTTT. Protein sequence: CASSLEGTLNQPQHF.

The chain is built from TRBV30 and TRBJ2-2; TRBD1 might be the D (6 bases). This CDR3 comprises 15 residues. Germline V gene data show CDR1 as GTSNPN and CDR2 as SVGIG (reference sequence). V was pared by 0 bases and J by 5 bases, with 13 bases between. The CDR3 region has the DNA TGTGCCTGGAGTGTCTGGCCTAGGGGGACCGGGGAGCTGTTTTTT. Its protein is CAWSVWPRGTGELFF.

This clone was counted only a few times. J is TRBJ1-1 and V is TRBV25-1, with D unclear. This CDR3 is built from 11 residues. Looked up from germline, CDR1 is MGHDK and CDR2 is SYGVNS. V shed 6 bases and J shed 2 bases, with 4 bases lying between them. The CDR3 DNA follows: TGTGCCAGCAGCTTTAACACTGAAGCTTTCTTT. It specifies CASSFNTEAFF.

This chain uses TRBV5-8 with TRBJ1-2; tentatively, D is TRBD1 (6 bases). V was trimmed by 4 bases and J by 5 bases, leaving 9 bases between them. CDR1 is SGHTS and CDR2 is YDEGEE in the germline V gene. This CDR3 region has 12 residues. The CDR3 region is CASSTDSYGYTF. As DNA, the CDR3 is TGTGCCAGCAGCACGGACAGTTATGGCTACACCTTC.

This chain connects TRBV7-2 to TRBJ2-5; 9 bases map to TRBD2. V was pared by 6 bases and J by 5 bases, with 4 bases of the junction left unmatched. This CDR3 has 13 amino acids. The germline CDR1 and CDR2 sequences are SGHTA and FQGNSA. The CDR3 is CASRRTSDETQYF. The CDR3 DNA reads as TGTGCCAGCAGACGGACTAGCGATGAGACCCAGTACTTC.

This clone was found a few times. The chain employs TRBV5-1 and TRBJ1-1; tentatively, D is TRBD1 (5 bases). Trimming stripped 4 bases from V and 3 bases from J, with 10 bases between. Germline CDR1 reads SGHRS; CDR2 reads YFSETQ. The CDR3 sequence is 13 residues long. The CDR3 spells CASSTRVYTEAFF. The CDR3 bases are TGCGCCAGCAGCACCAGGGTCTACACTGAAGCTTTCTTT.

The chain is built from TRBV18 and TRBJ2-1, with TRBD1 matching over 9 bases. Germline trimming cut 3 bases from V and 8 bases from J; bases unmatched to any gene: 8. The CDR3 has 15 amino acids. Germline V gives CDR1 KGHSH, CDR2 LQKENI. In nucleotides, the CDR3 is TGTGCCAGCTCACCCGGGACAGGGAACATCGATGAGCAGTTCTTC. Protein: CASSPGTGNIDEQFF. Variable domain in full (rest from reference TRBV18 and TRBJ2-1): NAGVMQNPRHLVRRRGQEARLRCSPMKGHSHVYWYRQLPEEGLKFMVYLQKENIIDESGMPKERFSAEFPKEGPSILRIQQVVRGDSAAYFCASSPGTGNIDEQFFGPGTRLTVL.

This chain uses TRBV19 with TRBJ1-2; a possible D gene is TRBD1 (6 bases). CDR1 is LNHDA, CDR2 SQIVND, per germline (reference sequence). CDR3 size: 17 residues. Trimming removed 5 bases from V and 0 bases from J, with 19 bases in between. CDR3 sequence (DNA): TGTGCCAGTAGTCTAACGGGACAAGGGACATCTAACTATGGCTACACCTTC. Translation: CASSLTGQGTSNYGYTF.

This clone was seen more than once but under ten times. This chain links TRBV10-2 with TRBJ1-5; TRBD1 matches 7 bases. The CDR3 spans 13 residues. The J segment lost 5 bases and the V segment lost 6 bases, leaving 4 bases of the junction unmatched. CDR1 is WSHSY, CDR2 SAAADI, per germline. CDR3 sequence reads: CASRDRRDQPQHF. The CDR3 DNA follows: TGCGCCAGCAGGGACAGGAGGGATCAGCCCCAGCATTTT.

The rearrangement joins TRBV29-1 to TRBJ2-3, with D perhaps TRBD2 (6 bases). In germline, CDR1 is SQVTM, CDR2 ANQGSEA. The length of the CDR3 is 15 residues. V lost 3 bases, J lost 4 bases, and 17 bases lay in between. CDR3 DNA sequence: TGCAGCGTTGAGGGACGGGGGACCCGCTCAGATACGCAGTATTTT. Its protein is CSVEGRGTRSDTQYF.

V and J are TRBV19 and TRBJ1-1; no definite D call. Germline V CDR1 and CDR2: LNHDA, SQIVND (reference sequence). The CDR3 sequence is 12 residues long. V was pared by 7 bases and J by 4 bases, with 10 bases between. This CDR3 is CASKNLGTEAFF. The CDR3 DNA follows: TGTGCCAGTAAAAACCTAGGCACTGAAGCTTTCTTT.

This chain links TRBV5-1 with TRBJ2-1, with 8 nucleotides matching TRBD2. Germline CDR1 is SGHRS and CDR2 is YFSETQ. V lost 5 bases, J lost 4 bases, and 5 bases stayed unmatched. The CDR3 is 14 residues long. The CDR3 here is CASRPGLGYNEQFF. The CDR3 region has the DNA TGCGCCAGCAGGCCGGGACTAGGTTACAATGAGCAGTTCTTC. Variable domain in full (rest from reference TRBV5-1 and TRBJ2-1): KAGVTQTPRYLIKTRGQQVTLSCSPISGHRSVSWYQQTPGQGLQFLFEYFSETQRNKGNFPGRFSGRQFSNSRSEMNVSTLELGDSALYLCASRPGLGYNEQFFGPGTRLTVL.

The DNA for the CDR3 is TGTGCCAGCAGCTTCGACAGGGGAAGGGGTGGCTACACCTTC. Residues: CASSFDRGRGGYTF. The V and J genes are TRBV7-2 and TRBJ1-2, with TRBD1 matching over 8 bases. The germline V gene has CDR1 SGHTA and CDR2 FQGNSA. The V gene end was trimmed by 3 bases and the J gene end by 7 bases; junction bases not matched to a gene: 7. The CDR3 is 14 residues long. The entire variable domain, with the rest obtained from reference TRBV7-2 and TRBJ1-2, is as follows: GAGVSQSPSNKVTEKGKDVELRCDPISGHTALYWYRQSLGQGLEFLIYFQGNSAPDKSGLPSDRFSAERTGGSVSTLTIQRTQQEDSAVYLCASSFDRGRGGYTFGSGTRLTVV.

This clone was recorded a few times. This chain connects TRBV19 to TRBJ1-2; no clear D gene. Deletions cut 4 bases from V and 8 bases from J, with 14 bases between. This CDR3 contains 13 residues. Germline V CDR1 and CDR2: LNHDA, SQIVND (reference sequence). CDR3 DNA sequence: TGTGCCAGTAGTAGGAGGGAACACTTGGGCTACACCTTC. Its translation is CASSRREHLGYTF.

This chain connects TRBV13 to TRBJ2-1; 13 positions match TRBD2. Germline V gene data show CDR1 as PRHDT and CDR2 as FYEKMQ (reference sequence). The CDR3 covers 17 residues. V lost 2 bases, J lost 4 bases, and 5 bases stayed unmatched. The CDR3 nucleotides read TGTGCCAGCAGCTTAACGGGACTAGCGGGGCCGTACAATGAGCAGTTCTTC. Residues: CASSLTGLAGPYNEQFF.

The chain joins TRBV2 to TRBJ2-3; 7 bases fit TRBD2. The V gene's germline CDR1 is SNHLY and CDR2 FYNNEI. After removal of 4 bases from V and 1 base from J, the junction contained 5 bases not matched to a gene. CDR3 size: 15 residues. CDR3 region: CASSVRGDRTDTQYF. The CDR3 DNA reads as TGTGCCAGCAGTGTACGGGGGGACCGCACAGATACGCAGTATTTT.